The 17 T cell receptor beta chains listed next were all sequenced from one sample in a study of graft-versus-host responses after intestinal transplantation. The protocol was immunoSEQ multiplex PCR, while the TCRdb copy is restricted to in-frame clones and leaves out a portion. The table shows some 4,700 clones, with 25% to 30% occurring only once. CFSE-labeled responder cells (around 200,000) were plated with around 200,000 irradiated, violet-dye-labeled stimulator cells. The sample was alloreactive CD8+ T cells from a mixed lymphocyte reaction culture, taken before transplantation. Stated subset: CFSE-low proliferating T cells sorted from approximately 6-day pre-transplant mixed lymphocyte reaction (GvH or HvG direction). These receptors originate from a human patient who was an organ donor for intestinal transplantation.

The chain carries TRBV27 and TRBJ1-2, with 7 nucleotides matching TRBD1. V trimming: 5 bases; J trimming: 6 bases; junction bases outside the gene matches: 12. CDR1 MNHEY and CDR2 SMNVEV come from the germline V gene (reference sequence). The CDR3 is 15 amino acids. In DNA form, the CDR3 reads TGTGCCAGCAGTCCGACGACAGGGAGCGTCCATGGCTACACCTTC. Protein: CASSPTTGSVHGYTF.

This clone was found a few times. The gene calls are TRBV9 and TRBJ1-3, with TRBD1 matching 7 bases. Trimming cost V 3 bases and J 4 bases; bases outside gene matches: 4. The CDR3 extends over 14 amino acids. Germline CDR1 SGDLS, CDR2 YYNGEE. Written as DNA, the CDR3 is TGTGCCAGCAGCGGCTGGGACAGAGGAAACACCATATATTTT. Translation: CASSGWDRGNTIYF.

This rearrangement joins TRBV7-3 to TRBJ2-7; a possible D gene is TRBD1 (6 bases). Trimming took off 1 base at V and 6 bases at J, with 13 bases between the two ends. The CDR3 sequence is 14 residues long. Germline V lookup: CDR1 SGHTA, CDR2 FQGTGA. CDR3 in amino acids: CASSLKWGHGEQYV. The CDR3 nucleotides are TGTGCCAGCAGCTTAAAATGGGGGCATGGCGAGCAGTACGTC.

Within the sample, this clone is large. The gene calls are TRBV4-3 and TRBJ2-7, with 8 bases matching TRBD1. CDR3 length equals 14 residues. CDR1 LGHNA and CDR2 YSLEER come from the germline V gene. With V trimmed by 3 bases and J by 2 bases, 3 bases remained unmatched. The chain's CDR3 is CASSQETGAYEQYV. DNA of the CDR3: TGCGCCAGCAGCCAGGAGACAGGGGCCTACGAGCAGTACGTC.

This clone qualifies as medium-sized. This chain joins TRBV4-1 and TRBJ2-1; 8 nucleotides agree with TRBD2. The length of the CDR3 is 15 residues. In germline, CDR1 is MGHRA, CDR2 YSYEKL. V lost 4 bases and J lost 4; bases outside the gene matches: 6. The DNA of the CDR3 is TGCGCCAGCAGCCTTTCGGGGACTAGGTACAATGAGCAGTTCTTC. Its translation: CASSLSGTRYNEQFF.

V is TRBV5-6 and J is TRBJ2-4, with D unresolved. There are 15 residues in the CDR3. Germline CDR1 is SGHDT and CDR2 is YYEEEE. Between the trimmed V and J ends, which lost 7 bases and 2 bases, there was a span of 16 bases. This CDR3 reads CASVNSEQSKNIQYF. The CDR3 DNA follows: TGTGCCAGCGTCAACAGTGAGCAGTCCAAAAACATTCAGTACTTC. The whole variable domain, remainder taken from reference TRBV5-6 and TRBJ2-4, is DAGVTQSPTHLIKTRGQQVTLRCSPKSGHDTVSWYQQALGQGPQFIFQYYEEEERQRGNFPDRFSGHQFPNYSSELNVNALLLGDSALYLCASVNSEQSKNIQYFGAGTRLSVL.

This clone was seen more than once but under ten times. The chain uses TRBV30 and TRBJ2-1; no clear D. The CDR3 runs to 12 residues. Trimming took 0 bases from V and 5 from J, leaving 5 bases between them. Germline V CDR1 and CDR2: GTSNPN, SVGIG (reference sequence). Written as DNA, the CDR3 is TGTGCCTGGAGTGTAGAGAACAATGAGCAGTTCTTC. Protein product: CAWSVENNEQFF.

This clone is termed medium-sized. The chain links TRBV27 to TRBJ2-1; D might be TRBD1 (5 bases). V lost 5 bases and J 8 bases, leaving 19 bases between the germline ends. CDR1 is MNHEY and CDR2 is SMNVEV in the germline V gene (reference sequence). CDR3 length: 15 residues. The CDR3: CASSPFRRQGDEQFF. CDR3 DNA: TGTGCCAGCAGTCCTTTTCGAAGGCAGGGCGATGAGCAGTTCTTC.

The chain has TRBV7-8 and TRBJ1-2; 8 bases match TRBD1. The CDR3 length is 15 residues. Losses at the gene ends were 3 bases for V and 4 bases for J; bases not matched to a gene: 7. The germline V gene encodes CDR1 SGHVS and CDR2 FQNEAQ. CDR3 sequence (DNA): TGTGCCAGCAGCTTCGAGACAGGGGTCTCCTATGGCTACACCTTC. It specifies CASSFETGVSYGYTF.

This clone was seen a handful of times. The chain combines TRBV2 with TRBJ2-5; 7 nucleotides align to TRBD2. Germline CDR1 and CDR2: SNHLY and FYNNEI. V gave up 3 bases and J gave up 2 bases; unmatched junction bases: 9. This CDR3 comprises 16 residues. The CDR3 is CASSDALSSGQETQYF. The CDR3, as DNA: TGTGCCAGCAGTGATGCTTTGTCTAGCGGACAAGAGACCCAGTACTTC. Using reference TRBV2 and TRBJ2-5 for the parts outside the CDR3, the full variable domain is EPEVTQTPSHQVTQMGQEVILRCVPISNHLYFYWYRQILGQKVEFLVSFYNNEISEKSEIFDDQFSVERPDGSNFTLKIRSTKLEDSAMYFCASSDALSSGQETQYFGPGTRLLVL.

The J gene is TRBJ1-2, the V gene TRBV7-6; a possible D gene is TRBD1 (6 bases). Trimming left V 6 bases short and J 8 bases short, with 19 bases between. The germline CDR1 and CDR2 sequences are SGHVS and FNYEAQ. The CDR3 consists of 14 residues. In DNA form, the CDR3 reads TGTGCCAGCAGTTACAGGGAGGGAGGCGACGGCTACACCTTC. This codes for CASSYREGGDGYTF.

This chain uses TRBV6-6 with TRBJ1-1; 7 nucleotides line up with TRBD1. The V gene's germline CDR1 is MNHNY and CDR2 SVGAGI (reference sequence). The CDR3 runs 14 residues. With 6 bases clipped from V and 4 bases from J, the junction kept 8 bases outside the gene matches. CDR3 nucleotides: TGTGCCAGCAGCGTTACAGGGGCCGGCACTGAAGCTTTCTTT. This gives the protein CASSVTGAGTEAFF.

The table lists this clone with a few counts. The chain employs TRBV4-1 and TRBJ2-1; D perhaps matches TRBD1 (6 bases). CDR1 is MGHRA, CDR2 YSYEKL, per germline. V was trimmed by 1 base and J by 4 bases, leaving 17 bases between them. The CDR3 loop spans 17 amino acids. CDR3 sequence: CASSQVPRTATYNEQFF. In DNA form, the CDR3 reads TGCGCCAGCAGCCAAGTTCCTCGGACAGCGACTTACAATGAGCAGTTCTTC.

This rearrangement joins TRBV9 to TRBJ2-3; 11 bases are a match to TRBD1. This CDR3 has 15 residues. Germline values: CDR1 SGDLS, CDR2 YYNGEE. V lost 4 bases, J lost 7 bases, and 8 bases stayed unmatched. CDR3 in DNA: TGTGCCAGCAGCTCCGGACAGGGGGCAGGACATACGCAGTATTTT. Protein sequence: CASSSGQGAGHTQYF.

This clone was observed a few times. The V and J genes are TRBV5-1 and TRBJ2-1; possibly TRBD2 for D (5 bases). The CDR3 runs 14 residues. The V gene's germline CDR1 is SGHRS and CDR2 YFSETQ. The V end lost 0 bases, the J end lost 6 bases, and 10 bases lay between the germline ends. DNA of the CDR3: TGCGCCAGCAGCTTGGATCTAGGAGGCAATGAGCAGTTCTTC. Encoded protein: CASSLDLGGNEQFF.

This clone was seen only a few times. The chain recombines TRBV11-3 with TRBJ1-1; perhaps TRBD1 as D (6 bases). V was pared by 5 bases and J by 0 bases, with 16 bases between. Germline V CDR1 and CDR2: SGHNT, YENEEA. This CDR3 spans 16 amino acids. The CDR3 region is CASSPGARGLNTEAFF. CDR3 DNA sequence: TGTGCCAGCAGCCCCGGGGCCAGGGGCTTGAACACTGAAGCTTTCTTT.

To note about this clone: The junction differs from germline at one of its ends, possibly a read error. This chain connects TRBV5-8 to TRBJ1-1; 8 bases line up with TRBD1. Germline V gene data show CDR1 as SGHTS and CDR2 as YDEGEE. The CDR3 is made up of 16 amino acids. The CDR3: CASRLDGTGNCCPTLF. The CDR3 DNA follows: TGTGCCAGCAGATTGGACGGGACAGGTAATTGCTGTCCAACTTTATTT.